This T cell receptor (beta chain) emerged from a study of follicular helper T cells after annual influenza vaccination. Time point defined: 2014-2015 season, 7 days after vaccination. Subjects lived in the community and lacked influenza vaccine within the prior 6 months. Cells are cTfh (non-naive CD4+CXCR5+PD-1+), split by ICOS and CD38 into double-positive or double-negative. There are 15 residues in the CDR3. Per the germline V gene, CDR1 is LNHNV and CDR2 is YYDKDF (reference sequence). The V end was cut by 0 bases, the J end by 5 bases, with 13 bases between. Here immunoSEQ multiplex PCR was the method, and the copy in TCRdb shows in-frame clones only, minus some. The table has over a thousand clones, about 70% seen once.

The sample here was CXCR5+ CD38+ circulating T follicular helper cells from blood, taken 7 days after influenza vaccination. Subset described: circulating Tfh, non-naive CD4+CXCR5+PD-1+ (ICOS+CD38+ or ICOS-CD38-). This chain links TRBV15 with TRBJ1-1, with D maybe TRBD1 (5 bases). The sequence came from an adult who received the influenza vaccine. The CDR3: CATSREGRVGTEAFF. Written as DNA, the CDR3 is TGTGCCACCAGCAGAGAGGGCAGGGTTGGTACTGAAGCTTTCTTT.